The following is a T cell receptor beta chain sequence with its context. This entry is derived from a study of shared clonotypes between healthy human individuals. This CDR3 has 17 residues. J was trimmed by 1 base and V by 5 bases; bases with no gene match: 9. The germline V gene has CDR1 SEHNR and CDR2 FQNEAQ (reference sequence). Libraries were prepared by immunoSEQ multiplex PCR; TCRdb keeps only in-frame clonotypes and omits some of them. The sample shows roughly 500,000 clones, around 79% of them seen only once. The V call is TRBV7-9, the J call TRBJ2-2; 8 nucleotides line up with TRBD2. Material: PBMCs. This clonotype was sampled from a woman aged 40 to 49 in good health. Some clones in this sample may be carry-over from other donors' samples. As DNA, the CDR3 is TGTGCCAGCAGCCTCTATGAGGGACTAGTGAACACCGGGGAGCTGTTTTTT. Translated, it gives CASSLYEGLVNTGELFF.